This TCR beta chain emerged from a study of T cells expressing NK-cell markers. Study in general: It was from sorted CD3+CD56+NKG2C+, CD3+CD56+NKG2C- and CD3+CD56-NKG2C+ T cells that TCR beta repertoires came. HCMV seropositivity marked seven of the eight sequenced donors; one was seronegative. Broader study findings: The CD3+CD56-NKG2C+ fraction of a handful of donors was likewise dominated by these clonotypes. More than 5 of the donors carried dominant NKG2C+ clonotypes that took up roughly 1.0-8% of their CD8+ T cells.

TCRdb processed the 5' RACE reads again and assigns one entry to each CDR3 protein, with no DNA. Recorded for this sample: about 180,000 distinct CDR3 sequences. From germline, CDR1 is MNHNS and CDR2 SASEGT. This CDR3 region has 18 residues. For this clonotype: Its antigen is as yet unknown.

V gene TRBV6-1 combines with J gene TRBJ2-3; with no DNA, the TCRdb D assignment of TRBD2 cannot be verified. Sequenced material: blood T cells: a sorted CD56 or NKG2C T cell subset, CD4+ or CD8+ T cells, or bulk PBMC T cells (not recorded which). The receptor's source is a woman aged 18-69 years in good health. The CDR3 sequence is CASSERGLASYSTDTQYF.